These 10 T cell receptor beta chains were sequenced from one sample in a study of cytotoxic CD8 clonotypes in ibrutinib-treated CLL. The assay was immunoSEQ multiplex PCR, and TCRdb's table has in-frame clones only and misses some. The sample contains approximately 120,000 clones, 80% to 90% of which appear only once. The sequences come from PBMCs, collected after 24 months of ibrutinib treatment. The receptors stem from a human donor with chronic lymphocytic leukemia.

The CDR3 DNA is TGTGCCAGCAGCGTAGCTACGAGGATACAGGGCAATGAGCAGTTCTTC. Protein product: CASSVATRIQGNEQFF. V and J are TRBV9 and TRBJ2-1; a weak D match, TRBD1 (6 bases). V shed 0 bases and J shed 6 bases, with 16 bases lying between them. The germline gives CDR1 SGDLS, CDR2 YYNGEE. The CDR3 length is 16 residues. The full variable domain, rest sourced from reference TRBV9 and TRBJ2-1, is DSGVTQTPKHLITATGQRVTLRCSPRSGDLSVYWYQQSLDQGLQFLIQYYNGEERAKGNILERFSAQQFPDLHSELNLSSLELGDSALYFCASSVATRIQGNEQFFGPGTRLTVL.

This clone was seen just once. The genes are TRBV4-3 and TRBJ2-3; a possible D gene is TRBD2 (5 bases). The CDR3 length is 12 residues. The ends were cut back, 0 bases at V and 9 bases at J, with 7 bases in the middle. Germline CDR1 and CDR2: LGHNA and YSLEER. The CDR3 DNA reads as TGCGCCAGCAGCCAAGACCGGGAAACGCAGTATTTT. It is translated as CASSQDRETQYF.

The chain has TRBV4-1 and TRBJ2-1, with TRBD2 matching 12 bases. The CDR3 spans 17 residues. Trimming cost V 3 bases and J 0 bases; bases outside gene matches: 3. CDR1 is MGHRA, CDR2 YSYEKL, per germline. DNA of the CDR3: TGCGCCAGCAGCCACCCTAGCGGGGGGGCCTCCTACAATGAGCAGTTCTTC. It codes for CASSHPSGGASYNEQFF.

The chain couples TRBV18 to TRBJ1-5; D ambiguous. The CDR3 has 17 amino acids. Trimming cost V 3 bases and J 0 bases, with 15 bases left between them. The germline gives CDR1 KGHSH, CDR2 LQKENI. The CDR3 here is CASSPSMEGNSNQPQHF. CDR3 DNA sequence: TGTGCCAGCTCACCCTCCATGGAGGGAAATAGCAATCAGCCCCAGCATTTT.

This clone was detected only a few times. This chain joins TRBV29-1 and TRBJ1-5; a possible D gene is TRBD1 (6 bases). V was pared by 4 bases and J by 2 bases, with 6 bases between. The CDR3 runs to 12 residues. Germline V lookup: CDR1 SQVTM, CDR2 ANQGSEA. This chain's CDR3 is CSVGQGNQPQHF. CDR3 coding DNA: TGCAGCGTTGGACAGGGCAATCAGCCCCAGCATTTT.

DNA for the CDR3: TGTGCCAGCAGCTTAGGAGGTAATGAAAAACTGTTTTTT. Translated, it gives CASSLGGNEKLFF. The chain has TRBV13 and TRBJ1-4; D is undetermined. The CDR3 consists of 13 residues. Germline loops: CDR1 PRHDT, CDR2 FYEKMQ (reference sequence). V was pared by 0 bases and J by 4 bases, with 3 bases between.

The J gene is TRBJ1-1, the V gene TRBV30, with TRBD1 as a possible D gene (5 bases). The CDR3 totals 14 residues. V lost 3 bases, J lost 10 bases, and 21 bases lay in between. Germline assignment: CDR1 GTSNPN and CDR2 SVGIG (reference sequence). The CDR3 region has the DNA TGTGCCTGGAGCCTCAAAGGAGGGGCGGCGGGAGCTTTCTTT. Amino acids: CAWSLKGGAAGAFF.

This clone showed up just once. V is TRBV28 and J is TRBJ1-2, with TRBD1 matching over 7 bases. Germline V gene data show CDR1 as MDHEN and CDR2 as SYDVKM. The CDR3 totals 14 residues. After removal of 3 bases from V and 2 bases from J, the junction contained 3 bases not matched to a gene. In DNA form, the CDR3 reads TGTGCCAGCAGTTTGGACAGGTTGAACTATGGCTACACCTTC. Protein sequence: CASSLDRLNYGYTF.

The chain carries TRBV5-1 and TRBJ1-2, with 8 bases aligning to TRBD1. The length of the CDR3 is 15 residues. CDR1 and CDR2 (germline): SGHRS, YFSETQ. After removal of 0 bases from V and 5 bases from J, the junction contained 6 bases not matched to a gene. DNA for the CDR3: TGCGCCAGCAGCTTGGGTCCGGGACAGGAGTATGGCTACACCTTC. This translates into CASSLGPGQEYGYTF.

This clone occurred a few times. V is TRBV18 and J is TRBJ1-6; a possible D gene is TRBD1 (6 bases). V dropped 8 bases and J dropped 5 bases, with 7 bases sitting between them. The V gene's germline CDR1 is KGHSH and CDR2 LQKENI. The CDR3 has 12 residues. The CDR3 spells CASAGDNSPLHF. The CDR3, as DNA: TGTGCCAGCGCAGGGGATAATTCACCCCTCCACTTT.